One sample yielded the 9 T cell receptor beta chains listed below, sequenced in a study of T cells in Graves' hyperthyroidism and ophthalmopathy. Using RNA transcripts as the source, TCR beta CDR3 regions were amplified. The HTBI primer set was used in a first-round RT-PCR of the TCR CDR3. TCRdb independently ran MiXCR on the multiplex PCR reads; one entry per CDR3 protein. The sample holds about 710,000 distinct CDR3 sequences, 16% seen once. The sample consisted of blood. All receptors come from a man younger than 30 with Graves' hyperthyroidism.

This clonotype appeared many times. This sequence joins TRBV28 and TRBJ1-1; D uncertain. This CDR3 has 13 residues. V dropped 2 bases and J dropped 7 bases, with 11 bases sitting between them. Germline V lookup: CDR1 MDHEN, CDR2 SYDVKM. The CDR3 here is CASSLKAGYEAFF. CDR3 DNA sequence: TGTGCCAGCAGTTTAAAAGCTGGTTATGAAGCTTTCTTT.

V and J are TRBV28 and TRBJ1-5; unclear D gene. The CDR3 loop spans 16 amino acids. Germline CDR1 MDHEN, CDR2 SYDVKM. V lost 2 bases to trimming and J lost 4 bases, with 15 bases between them. The CDR3 sequence: CASSLHGRLANQPQHF. The CDR3 DNA follows: TGTGCCAGCAGTTTACACGGCCGCCTGGCGAATCAGCCCCAGCATTTT.

Many counts were recorded for this clonotype. This rearrangement joins TRBV7-9 to TRBJ2-3; 9 positions match TRBD1. Trimming took 5 bases from V and 0 from J; bases not matched to a gene: 6. There are 16 residues in the CDR3. Germline assignment: CDR1 SEHNR and CDR2 FQNEAQ (reference sequence). In DNA, the CDR3 is TGTGCCAGCAGCACTCGGACAGGGGCGAGCACAGATACGCAGTATTTT. Translation: CASSTRTGASTDTQYF. Together with reference TRBV7-9 and TRBJ2-3, the CDR3 gives the full variable domain: DTGVSQNPRHKITKRGQNVTFRCDPISEHNRLYWYRQTLGQGPEFLTYFQNEAQLEKSRLLSDRFSAERPKGSFSTLEIQRTEQGDSAMYLCASSTRTGASTDTQYFGPGTRLTVL.

CDR3 amino acids: CASSLGQVGTGELFF. The CDR3 DNA follows: TGCGCCAGCAGCTTGGGACAGGTCGGGACCGGGGAGCTGTTTTTT. This rearrangement joins TRBV5-1 to TRBJ2-2; D might be TRBD1 (6 bases). Germline CDR1 reads SGHRS; CDR2 reads YFSETQ. The CDR3 loop spans 15 amino acids. V gave up 0 bases and J gave up 5 bases, with 11 bases separating them.

This clonotype has only a few counts. The chain has TRBV30 and TRBJ1-1, with D perhaps TRBD1 (6 bases). Trimming pared 2 bases from V and 8 bases from J, leaving 6 bases between. The CDR3 extends over 10 amino acids. Germline CDR1 GTSNPN, CDR2 SVGIG (reference sequence). CDR3 DNA: TGTGCCTGGAGTAGGGGGGAAGCTTTCTTT. Translating gives CAWSRGEAFF.

This clonotype was seen many times. The CDR3 sequence is CASSGTSAGRETQYF. The DNA of the CDR3 is TGTGCCAGCAGTGGAACTTCTGCCGGCAGGGAGACCCAGTACTTC. The gene calls are TRBV6-1 and TRBJ2-5; D gene uncertain. There are 15 residues in the CDR3. Germline V gene data show CDR1 as MNHNS and CDR2 as SASEGT. Trimming removed 4 bases from V and 5 bases from J, with 17 bases in between.

The V call is TRBV20-1, the J call TRBJ1-5; 7 bases are a match to TRBD1. CDR1 and CDR2 (germline): DFQATT, SNEGSKA (reference sequence). V shed 3 bases and J 7 bases; nucleotides not matched to a gene: 3. The CDR3 consists of 12 residues. The CDR3 loop reads CSARTGWQPQHF. CDR3 nucleotides: TGCAGTGCTAGGACAGGGTGGCAGCCCCAGCATTTT.

The V gene is TRBV9, the J gene TRBJ2-3; 10 bases are shared with TRBD2. The J segment lost 6 bases and the V segment lost 3 bases, leaving 10 bases of the junction unmatched. Germline loops: CDR1 SGDLS, CDR2 YYNGEE. The CDR3 is 16 residues long. The chain's CDR3 is CASSDLLAGEWDTQYF. CDR3 coding DNA: TGTGCCAGCAGCGATTTGCTAGCGGGAGAGTGGGATACGCAGTATTTT.

This clonotype has a handful of counts. The chain combines TRBV20-1 with TRBJ2-2, with TRBD2 matching 7 bases. This CDR3 region has 15 residues. With 0 bases clipped from V and 5 bases from J, the junction kept 6 bases outside the gene matches. Germline values: CDR1 DFQATT, CDR2 SNEGSKA (reference sequence). The CDR3, as DNA: TGCAGTGCTAGAGATGGAAGCGGGAATACCGGGGAGCTGTTTTTT. Protein sequence: CSARDGSGNTGELFF.